Listed below are T cell receptor beta chains from one sample, sequenced in a study of T cells after yellow fever vaccination. TCRdb re-called the 5' RACE reads through MiXCR, storing one row per CDR3 protein. The sample shows about 120,000 distinct CDR3 sequences, about 8.8% of them seen only once. Sequencing was performed on CD8+ T cells sorted from PBMCs, taken on the day of the yellow fever booster vaccination. The receptors come from a man aged 18 to 30 who received the YFV17D yellow fever vaccine. CDR3s include the opening cysteine and the closing phenylalanine or tryptophan. A D gene is named only where the DNA matches it firmly. Size values are once, few and many counts, or a class for expanded clones, and some rows have none.

clone size	V gene	J gene	D gene	CDR3 protein	CDR3 DNA
many	TRBV12-3/TRBV12-4	TRBJ2-7	NA	CASSGPGAPYEQYF	TGTGCCAGCAGTGGTCCTGGGGCCCCCTACGAGCAGTACTTC
few	TRBV20-1	TRBJ1-1	NA	CSAGPLGYTEAFF	TGCAGTGCAGGCCCATTGGGTTACACTGAAGCTTTCTTT
few	TRBV4-1	TRBJ1-1	NA	CASSPSPNTEAFF	TGCGCCAGCAGCCCGAGCCCGAACACTGAAGCTTTCTTT
NA	TRBV7-9	TRBJ2-7	NA	CASSLGVEQYF	TGTGCCAGCAGCTTAGGAGTCGAGCAGTACTTC
NA	TRBV6-5	TRBJ2-2	NA	CASSYSSGNTGELFF	TGTGCCAGCAGTTACTCGTCAGGGAACACCGGGGAGCTGTTTTTT
few	TRBV6-6	TRBJ2-3	NA	CASSSRATDTQYF	TGTGCCAGCAGTTCCAGGGCTACAGATACGCAGTATTTT
NA	TRBV4-1	TRBJ1-6	NA	CASSQGQGPPLHF	TGCGCCAGCAGCCAAGGCCAGGGGCCACCCCTCCACTTT
NA	TRBV7-2	TRBJ1-4	NA	CASSLGVLSGEKLFF	TGTGCCAGCAGCTTAGGGGTCCTATCTGGGGAAAAACTGTTTTTT
many	TRBV7-3	TRBJ2-3	NA	CASSLRGRTDTQYF	TGTGCCAGCAGCCTTCGGGGACGCACAGATACGCAGTATTTT
few	TRBV5-6	TRBJ1-1	NA	CASSAGPLNTEAFF	TGTGCCAGCAGCGCGGGACCGCTGAACACTGAAGCTTTCTTT
NA	TRBV2	TRBJ2-1	NA	CASSSSDNEQFF	TGTGCCAGCAGTTCCAGCGACAATGAGCAGTTCTTC
few	TRBV20-1	TRBJ2-3	NA	CSALKQGEVVADTQYF	TGCAGTGCTTTAAAACAGGGAGAGGTGGTGGCAGATACGCAGTATTTT
NA	TRBV4-1	TRBJ1-5	NA	CASSQESGQPQHF	TGCGCCAGCAGCCAAGAGTCGGGTCAGCCCCAGCATTTT
few	TRBV11-2	TRBJ2-3	NA	CASSLRGERDTDTQYF	TGTGCCAGCAGCTTACGAGGGGAGCGAGACACAGATACGCAGTATTTT
few	TRBV7-2	TRBJ2-3	TRBD2	CASSLEGLAGRDTQYF	TGTGCCAGCAGCTTAGAAGGACTAGCGGGGCGGGATACGCAGTATTTT
many	TRBV28	TRBJ2-5	TRBD2	CASSFRGGGKETQYF	TGTGCCAGCAGTTTTCGCGGGGGGGGAAAAGAGACCCAGTACTTC
many	TRBV10-1	TRBJ2-3	NA	CASSASGTDTQYF	TGCGCCAGCAGTGCAAGCGGCACAGATACGCAGTATTTT
few	TRBV12-3/TRBV12-4	TRBJ2-7	TRBD1	CASSVTGGAYEQYF	TGTGCCAGCAGCGTGACAGGGGGAGCCTACGAGCAGTACTTC
few	TRBV28	TRBJ1-5	TRBD1	CASTTGTSNQPQHF	TGTGCCAGCACGACAGGGACGAGCAATCAGCCCCAGCATTTT
few	TRBV5-1	TRBJ2-3	NA	CASSLGLGPTDTQYF	TGCGCCAGCAGCTTGGGGCTAGGCCCCACAGATACGCAGTATTTT
NA	TRBV12-3/TRBV12-4	TRBJ1-1	NA	CASSLNGKAFF	TGTGCCAGCAGTTTAAACGGGAAAGCTTTCTTT
few	TRBV4-3	TRBJ1-2	TRBD1	CASSKGQGGGYGYTF	TGCGCCAGCAGCAAAGGACAGGGGGGAGGCTATGGCTACACCTTC
few	TRBV29-1	TRBJ2-7	TRBD1	CSVETRGTGAYEQYF	TGCAGCGTTGAAACCCGTGGGACAGGGGCCTACGAGCAGTACTTC
few	TRBV18	TRBJ2-1	NA	CASSPPVVSSYNEQFF	TGTGCCAGCTCACCACCGGTGGTGAGCTCCTACAATGAGCAGTTCTTC
few	TRBV6-5	TRBJ1-1	NA	CASSVLGRRTEAFF	TGTGCCAGCAGTGTTTTGGGACGGCGGACTGAAGCTTTCTTT
NA	TRBV6-4	TRBJ2-3	NA	CASDTQYF	TGTGCCAGCGATACGCAGTATTTT
few	TRBV6-2/TRBV6-3	TRBJ1-6	NA	CASSYSYRADSPLHF	TGTGCCAGCAGTTACTCTTACAGGGCGGATTCACCCCTCCACTTT
NA	TRBV5-6	TRBJ2-1	TRBD2	CASSIYSGGPYNEQFF	TGTGCCAGCAGCATCTATAGCGGGGGGCCGTACAATGAGCAGTTCTTC
NA	TRBV25-1	TRBJ1-6	NA	CASSESLSQSSYNSPLHF	TGTGCCAGCAGTGAATCTCTGAGTCAGAGCTCCTATAATTCACCCCTCCACTTT
NA	TRBV12-3/TRBV12-4	TRBJ2-2	NA	CASSLGHGTANTGELFF	TGTGCCAGCAGTTTAGGGCACGGGACCGCGAACACCGGGGAGCTGTTTTTT
NA	TRBV5-1	TRBJ2-1	NA	CASSLGWGPYNEQFF	TGCGCCAGCAGCTTGGGGTGGGGCCCCTACAATGAGCAGTTCTTC
few	TRBV9	TRBJ2-1	TRBD1	CASSGQGNTYNERFF	TGTGCCAGCAGCGGACAGGGGAACACCTACAATGAGCGGTTCTTC
many	TRBV4-1	TRBJ1-1	TRBD1	CASSQDQGGEILRTEAFF	TGCGCCAGCAGCCAAGATCAAGGGGGCGAAATTCTTCGTACTGAAGCTTTCTTT
few	TRBV5-1	TRBJ2-7	NA	CASSLYRPGAGLEQYF	TGCGCCAGCAGCTTGTATCGTCCGGGGGCAGGATTGGAGCAGTACTTC
NA	TRBV29-1	TRBJ1-4	NA	CSVEFRGDNEKLFF	TGCAGCGTTGAGTTCCGGGGAGATAATGAAAAACTGTTTTTT
NA	TRBV7-3	TRBJ1-1	NA	CASSPGAGEAFF	TGTGCCAGCAGCCCTGGGGCTGGGGAAGCTTTCTTT
few	TRBV3-1	TRBJ2-5	NA	CASSQSQDQVYAGQETQYF	TGTGCCAGCAGCCAAAGTCAAGATCAGGTCTACGCCGGGCAAGAGACCCAGTACTTC
NA	TRBV12-3/TRBV12-4	TRBJ2-6	NA	CASSSVQMISGANVLTF	TGTGCCAGCAGTTCGGTCCAGATGATATCTGGGGCCAACGTCCTGACTTTC
many	TRBV5-6	TRBJ2-3	TRBD1	CASSSTGGTDTQYF	TGTGCCAGCAGCTCAACAGGGGGCACAGATACGCAGTATTTT
few	TRBV2	TRBJ2-3	TRBD2	CASSEGLAGGTDTQYF	TGTGCCAGCAGTGAGGGACTAGCGGGGGGGACAGATACGCAGTATTTT
NA	TRBV19	TRBJ1-1	NA	CASSIQGQNTEAFF	TGTGCCAGTAGTATCCAGGGACAGAACACTGAAGCTTTCTTT
NA	TRBV4-1	TRBJ1-2	NA	CASSQVLGAYGYTF	TGCGCCAGCAGCCAGGTACTTGGGGCCTATGGCTACACCTTC
many	TRBV4-2	TRBJ1-2	TRBD1	CASSQGRQGYGYTF	TGTGCCAGCAGCCAAGGCCGACAGGGCTATGGCTACACCTTC
few	TRBV6-6	TRBJ2-3	TRBD1	CASSLAGTGPDTQYF	TGTGCCAGCAGTCTGGCCGGGACAGGGCCAGATACGCAGTATTTT
NA	TRBV5-1	TRBJ2-2	NA	CASSLIWNTGELFF	TGCGCCAGCAGCTTAATCTGGAACACCGGGGAGCTGTTTTTT